The clone carrying this TCR beta chain turned up a few times. The antigen remains undetermined. This specimen belongs to a study of vaccination effects on CD4 cells after COVID-19. Study-wide background: Each of a few convalescent patients underwent sampling at an early and a late point after vaccination.

The data were produced by immunoSEQ multiplex PCR, yet TCRdb's version contains in-frame clones alone and is incomplete. This sample carries about 46,000 clones, around 70% of them seen once, and the ten largest clones take roughly 5.2%. Germline values: CDR1 SGHRS, CDR2 YFSETQ. J gave up 3 bases and V 4 bases, and 9 bases lay outside the gene matches. The CDR3 extends over 16 amino acids. Having been cultured for approximately ten days, the cells underwent CD4+ T cell isolation. According to PCR results, the person was infected with SARS-CoV-2 between March and December 2020. Participants each got two BNT162b2 or mRNA-1273 vaccine doses. Fresh IL-2-containing medium replaced half the medium on days 3 and 7. Study conclusions and caveats: After vaccination, at late timepoints, clones induced by infection and by vaccine contracted markedly.

This chain connects TRBV5-1 to TRBJ2-7, with 11 bases lining up with TRBD1. The source is a human donor who had a prior SARS-CoV-2 infection. The sample in question was CD4+ T cells from PBMCs cultured without peptide, obtained after COVID-19 vaccination. The DNA of the CDR3 is TGCGCCAGCAGCCCACTAACGGACAGGGGGCTCTACGAGCAGTACTTC. Amino acid sequence: CASSPLTDRGLYEQYF.